Given below is one T cell receptor beta chain in context. This entry is derived from a study of blood T cell repertoires in COVID-19. Trimming cost V 3 bases and J 1 base, with 6 bases left between them. CDR3 length: 13 amino acids. The participants were between roughly 18 and 90 years old and came from 24 US areas. Clones were read by immunoSEQ multiplex PCR, and TCRdb kept only the in-frame ones, dropping some. The sample yields about 480,000 clones, over 75% seen once. Sequenced material: PBMCs or T cells enriched from blood (not recorded which). This chain joins TRBV12-3 or TRBV12-4 and TRBJ1-1; D not certain. This receptor was identified in a woman between 35 and 50 years old who had recovered from COVID-19. The CDR3 DNA reads TGTGCCAGCAGTTTTCTTAGGAACACTGAAGCTTTCTTT. It codes for CASSFLRNTEAFF.